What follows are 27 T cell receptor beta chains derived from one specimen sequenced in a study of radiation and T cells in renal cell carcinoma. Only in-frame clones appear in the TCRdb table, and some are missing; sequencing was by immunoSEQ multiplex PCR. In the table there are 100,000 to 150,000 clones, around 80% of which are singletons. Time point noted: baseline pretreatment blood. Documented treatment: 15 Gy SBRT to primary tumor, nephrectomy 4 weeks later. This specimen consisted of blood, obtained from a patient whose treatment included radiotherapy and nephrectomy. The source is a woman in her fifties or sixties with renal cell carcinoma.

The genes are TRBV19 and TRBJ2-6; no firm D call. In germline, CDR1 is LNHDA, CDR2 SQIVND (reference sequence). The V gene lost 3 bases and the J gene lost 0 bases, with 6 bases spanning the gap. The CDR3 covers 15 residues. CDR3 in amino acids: CASSISLSGANVLTF. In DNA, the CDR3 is TGTGCCAGTAGTATCTCCCTCTCTGGGGCCAACGTCCTGACTTTC.

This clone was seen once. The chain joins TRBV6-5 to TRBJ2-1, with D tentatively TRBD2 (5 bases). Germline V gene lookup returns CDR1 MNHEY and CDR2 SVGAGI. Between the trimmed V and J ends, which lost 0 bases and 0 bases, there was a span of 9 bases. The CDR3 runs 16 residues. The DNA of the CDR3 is TGTGCCAGCAGTTACTCGAAACGGGGCTCCTACAATGAGCAGTTCTTC. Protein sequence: CASSYSKRGSYNEQFF.

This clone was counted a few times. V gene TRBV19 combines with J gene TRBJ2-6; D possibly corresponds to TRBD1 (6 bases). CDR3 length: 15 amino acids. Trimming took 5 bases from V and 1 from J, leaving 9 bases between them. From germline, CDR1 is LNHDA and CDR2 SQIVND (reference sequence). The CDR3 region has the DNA TGTGCCAGTAGTCTCGGACAGTCTGGGGCCAACGTCCTGACTTTC. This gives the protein CASSLGQSGANVLTF. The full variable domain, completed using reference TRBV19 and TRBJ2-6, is DGGITQSPKYLFRKEGQNVTLSCEQNLNHDAMYWYRQDPGQGLRLIYYSQIVNDFQKGDIAEGYSVSREKKESFPLTVTSAQKNPTAFYLCASSLGQSGANVLTFGAGSRLTVL.

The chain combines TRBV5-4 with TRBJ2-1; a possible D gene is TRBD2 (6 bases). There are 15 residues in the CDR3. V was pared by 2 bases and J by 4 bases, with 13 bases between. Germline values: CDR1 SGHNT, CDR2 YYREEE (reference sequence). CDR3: CASSLGSGNYNEQFF. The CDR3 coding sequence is TGTGCCAGCAGCTTAGGTAGCGGAAATTACAATGAGCAGTTCTTC.

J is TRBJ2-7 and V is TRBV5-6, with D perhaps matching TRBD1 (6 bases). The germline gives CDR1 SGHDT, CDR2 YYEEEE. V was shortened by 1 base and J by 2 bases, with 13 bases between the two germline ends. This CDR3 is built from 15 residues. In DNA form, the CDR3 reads TGTGCCAGCAGCTTGCTCAGGGGAGAAGCCTACGAGCAGTACTTC. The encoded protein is CASSLLRGEAYEQYF.

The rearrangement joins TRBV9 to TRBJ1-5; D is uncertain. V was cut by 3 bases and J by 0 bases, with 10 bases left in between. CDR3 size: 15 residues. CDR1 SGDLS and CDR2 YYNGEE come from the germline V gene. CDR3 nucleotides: TGTGCCAGCAGCGCGACCCAGTATAGCAATCAGCCCCAGCATTTT. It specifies CASSATQYSNQPQHF.

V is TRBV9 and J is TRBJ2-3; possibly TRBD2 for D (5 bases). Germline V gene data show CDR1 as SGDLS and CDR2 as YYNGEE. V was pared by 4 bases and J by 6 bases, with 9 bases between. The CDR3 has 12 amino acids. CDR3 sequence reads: CASSSPGDTQYF. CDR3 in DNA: TGTGCCAGCAGCTCACCGGGGGATACGCAGTATTTT.

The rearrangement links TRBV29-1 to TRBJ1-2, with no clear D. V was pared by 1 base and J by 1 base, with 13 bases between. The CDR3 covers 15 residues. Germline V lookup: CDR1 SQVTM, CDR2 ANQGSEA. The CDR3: CSVEVSRLDNYGYTF. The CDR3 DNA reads TGCAGCGTTGAAGTCAGCCGGTTGGATAACTATGGCTACACCTTC.

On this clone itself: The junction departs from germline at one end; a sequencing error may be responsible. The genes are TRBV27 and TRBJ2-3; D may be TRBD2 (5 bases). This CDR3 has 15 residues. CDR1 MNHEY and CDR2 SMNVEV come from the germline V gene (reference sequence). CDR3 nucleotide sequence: TGTGCCACCAGTTTCCGGGGTAGGGCCACAGATACGCAGTATTTT. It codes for CATSFRGRATDTQYF.

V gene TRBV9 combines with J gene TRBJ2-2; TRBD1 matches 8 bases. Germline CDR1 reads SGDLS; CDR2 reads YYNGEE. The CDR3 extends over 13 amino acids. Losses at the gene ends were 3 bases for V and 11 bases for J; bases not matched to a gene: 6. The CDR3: CASSAHGQGELFF. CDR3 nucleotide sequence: TGTGCCAGCAGCGCCCACGGACAGGGCGAGCTGTTTTTT.

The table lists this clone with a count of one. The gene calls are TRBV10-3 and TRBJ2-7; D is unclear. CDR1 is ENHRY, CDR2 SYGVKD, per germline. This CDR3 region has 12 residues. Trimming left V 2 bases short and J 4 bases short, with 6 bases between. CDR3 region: CAISEGQYEQYF. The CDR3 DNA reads TGTGCCATCAGTGAGGGCCAGTACGAGCAGTACTTC.

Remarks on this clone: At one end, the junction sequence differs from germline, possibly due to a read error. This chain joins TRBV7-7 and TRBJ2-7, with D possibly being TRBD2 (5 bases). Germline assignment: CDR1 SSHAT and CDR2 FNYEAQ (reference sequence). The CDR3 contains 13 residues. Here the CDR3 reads CASSRAEGYEQYF. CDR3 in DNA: TGTGCTAGCAGCCGGGCCGAGGGATACGAGCAGTACTTC.

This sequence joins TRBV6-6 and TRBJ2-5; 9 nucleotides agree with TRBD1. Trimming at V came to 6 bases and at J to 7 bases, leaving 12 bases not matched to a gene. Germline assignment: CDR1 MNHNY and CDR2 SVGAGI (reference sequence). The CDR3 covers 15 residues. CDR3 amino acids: CASRLWTGAEGTQYF. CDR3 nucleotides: TGTGCCAGCAGGCTTTGGACAGGGGCCGAGGGGACCCAGTACTTC.

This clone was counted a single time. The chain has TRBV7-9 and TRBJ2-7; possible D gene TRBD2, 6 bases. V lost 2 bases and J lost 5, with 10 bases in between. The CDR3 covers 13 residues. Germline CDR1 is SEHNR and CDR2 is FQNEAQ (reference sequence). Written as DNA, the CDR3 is TGTGCCAGCAGCTTAACCGGGAGCCACGAGCAGTACTTC. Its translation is CASSLTGSHEQYF.

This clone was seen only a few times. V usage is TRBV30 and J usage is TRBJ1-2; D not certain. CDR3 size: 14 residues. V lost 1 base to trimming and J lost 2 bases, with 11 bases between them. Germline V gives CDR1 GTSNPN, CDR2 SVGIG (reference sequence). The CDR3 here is CAWSAPGQNYGYTF. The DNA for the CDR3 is TGTGCCTGGAGTGCCCCGGGCCAAAACTATGGCTACACCTTC.

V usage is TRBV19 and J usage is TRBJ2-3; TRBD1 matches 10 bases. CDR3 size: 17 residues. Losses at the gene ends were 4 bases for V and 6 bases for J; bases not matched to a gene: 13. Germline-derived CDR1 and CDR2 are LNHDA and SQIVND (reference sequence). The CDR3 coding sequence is TGTGCCAGTAGTACCCCAGGAGGGACAGGGGTCGTTGATACGCAGTATTTT. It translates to CASSTPGGTGVVDTQYF.

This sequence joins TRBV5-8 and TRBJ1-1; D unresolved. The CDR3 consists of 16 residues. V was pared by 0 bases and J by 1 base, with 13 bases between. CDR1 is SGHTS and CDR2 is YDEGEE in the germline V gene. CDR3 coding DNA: TGTGCCAGCAGCTTGGGCCCCGAGATGGGGAACACTGAAGCTTTCTTT. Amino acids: CASSLGPEMGNTEAFF. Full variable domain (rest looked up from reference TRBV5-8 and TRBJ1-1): EAGVTQSPTHLIKTRGQQATLRCSPISGHTSVYWYQQALGLGLQFLLWYDEGEERNRGNFPPRFSGRQFPNYSSELNVNALELEDSALYLCASSLGPEMGNTEAFFGQGTRLTVV.

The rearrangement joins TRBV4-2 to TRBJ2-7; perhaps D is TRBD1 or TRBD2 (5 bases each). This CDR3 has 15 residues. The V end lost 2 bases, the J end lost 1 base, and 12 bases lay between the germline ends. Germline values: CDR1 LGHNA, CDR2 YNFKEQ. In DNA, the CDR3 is TGTGCCAGCAGCCAACCCGAGGGGCTTTCCTACGAGCAGTACTTC. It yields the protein CASSQPEGLSYEQYF.

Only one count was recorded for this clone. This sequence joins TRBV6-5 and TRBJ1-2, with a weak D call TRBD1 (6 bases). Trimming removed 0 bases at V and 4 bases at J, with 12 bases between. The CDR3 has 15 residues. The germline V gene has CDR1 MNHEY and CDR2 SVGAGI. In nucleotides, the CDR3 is TGTGCCAGCAGTTACTCTCCGACAGGCGCCTATGGCTACACCTTC. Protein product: CASSYSPTGAYGYTF.

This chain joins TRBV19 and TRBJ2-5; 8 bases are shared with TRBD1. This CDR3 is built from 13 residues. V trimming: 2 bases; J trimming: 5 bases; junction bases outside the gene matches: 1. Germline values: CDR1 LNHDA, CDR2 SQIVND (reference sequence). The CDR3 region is CASSIYRGETQYF. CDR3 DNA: TGTGCCAGTAGTATATACAGGGGGGAGACCCAGTACTTC.

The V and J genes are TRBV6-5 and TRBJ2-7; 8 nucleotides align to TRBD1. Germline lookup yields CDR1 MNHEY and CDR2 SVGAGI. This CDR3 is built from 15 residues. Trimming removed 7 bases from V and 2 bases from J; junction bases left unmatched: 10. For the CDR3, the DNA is TGTGCCAGCACCAAGACAGGGGCTTTAGCCTACGAGCAGTACTTC. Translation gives CASTKTGALAYEQYF.

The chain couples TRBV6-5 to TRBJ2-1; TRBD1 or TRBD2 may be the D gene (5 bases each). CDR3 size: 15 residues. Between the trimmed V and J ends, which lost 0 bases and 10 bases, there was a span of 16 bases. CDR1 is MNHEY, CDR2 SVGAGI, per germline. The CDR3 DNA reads TGTGCCAGCAGTTACTCGAACAACGGGGCTTTCGAGCAGTTCTTC. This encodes CASSYSNNGAFEQFF.

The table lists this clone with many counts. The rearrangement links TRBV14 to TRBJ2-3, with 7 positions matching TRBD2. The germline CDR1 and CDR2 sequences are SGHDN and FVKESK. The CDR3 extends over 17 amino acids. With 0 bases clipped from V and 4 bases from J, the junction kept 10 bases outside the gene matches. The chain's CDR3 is CASSQEYAGDGADTQYF. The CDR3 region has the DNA TGTGCCAGCAGCCAAGAGTACGCGGGGGATGGCGCAGATACGCAGTATTTT.

This CDR3 is CASSLRAQGVEKLFF. CDR3 coding DNA: TGTGCCAGCAGCTTAAGGGCCCAGGGTGTTGAAAAACTGTTTTTT. V usage is TRBV7-9 and J usage is TRBJ1-4, with D maybe TRBD1 (5 bases). The CDR3 length is 15 residues. Trimming shortened V by 2 bases and J by 7 bases, and 14 bases separated the two germline ends. The germline CDR1 and CDR2 sequences are SEHNR and FQNEAQ (reference sequence).

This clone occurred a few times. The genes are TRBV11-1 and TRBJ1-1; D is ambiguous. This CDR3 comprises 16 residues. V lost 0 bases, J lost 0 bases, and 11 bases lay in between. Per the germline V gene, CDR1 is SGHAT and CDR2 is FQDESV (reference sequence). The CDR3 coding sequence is TGTGCCAGCAGCTTAGCGAGGTCAGCGTTGAACACTGAAGCTTTCTTT. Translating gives CASSLARSALNTEAFF.

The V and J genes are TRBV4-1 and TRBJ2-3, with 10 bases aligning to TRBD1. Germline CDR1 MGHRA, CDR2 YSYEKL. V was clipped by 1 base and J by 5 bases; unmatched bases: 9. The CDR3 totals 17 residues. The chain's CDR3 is CASSQGPDRGNIDTQYF. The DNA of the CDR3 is TGCGCCAGCAGCCAAGGTCCGGACAGGGGGAATATAGATACGCAGTATTTT.

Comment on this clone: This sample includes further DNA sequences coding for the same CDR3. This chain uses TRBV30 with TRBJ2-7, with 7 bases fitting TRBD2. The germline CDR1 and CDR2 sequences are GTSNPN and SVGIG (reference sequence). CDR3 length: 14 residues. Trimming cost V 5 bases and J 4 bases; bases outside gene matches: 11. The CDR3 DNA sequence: TGTGCCTGGTCCGAGGGGCTAGCGGTTTACGAGCAGTACTTC. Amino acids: CAWSEGLAVYEQYF.